This is a list of T cell receptor beta chains from one sample in a study of radiotherapy plus CTLA-4 blockade in lung cancer. TCRdb's copy holds only in-frame clones and misses some; the assay was immunoSEQ multiplex PCR. The sample lists about 88,000 clones, more than 70% occurring once. The input for sequencing was peripheral blood, taken from a patient treated with radiotherapy plus ipilimumab. The source of these receptors is a human donor with non-small cell lung cancer that progressed on radiotherapy plus ipilimumab. The CDR3 runs from the conserved cysteine through the conserved F or W. The order of the fields is V gene, D gene, clone size, J gene, CDR3 protein, CDR3 DNA. A D gene is named only where the DNA matches it firmly. Size is stated for part of the rows, as once, few or many counts, or as a class when the clone is expanded.

TRBV4-3,-,-,TRBJ1-2,CASSQDERGSYGYTF,TGCGCCAGCAGCCAAGATGAAAGGGGCTCCTATGGCTACACCTTC
TRBV29-1,TRBD1,-,TRBJ1-5,CSAGQGNQPQHF,TGCAGCGCTGGACAGGGCAATCAGCCCCAGCATTTT
TRBV4-1,TRBD2,-,TRBJ2-3,CASSLLLAGVETDTQYF,TGCGCCAGCAGCCTCTTATTAGCGGGAGTTGAGACAGATACGCAGTATTTT
TRBV6-5,-,-,TRBJ2-5,CASSYRGTGRTQYF,TGTGCCAGCAGTTACAGGGGGACCGGGAGAACCCAGTACTTC
TRBV7-9,TRBD2,-,TRBJ2-7,CASSQDSLGLAGNEQYF,TGCGCCAGCAGCCAAGATTCGCTGGGACTAGCGGGGAACGAGCAGTACTTC
TRBV5-4,-,-,TRBJ1-2,CASSLEGANYGYTF,TGTGCCAGCAGCTTGGAAGGGGCCAACTATGGCTACACCTTC
TRBV29-1,-,-,TRBJ2-3,CSVAHRAGADTQYF,TGCAGCGTTGCACACAGGGCAGGGGCAGATACGCAGTATTTT
TRBV11-2,-,-,TRBJ2-7,CASSTGLAPYEQYF,TGTGCCAGCAGCACGGGATTGGCCCCCTACGAGCAGTACTTC
TRBV5-1,-,-,TRBJ2-5,CASSFQDGPIETQYF,TGCGCCAGCAGCTTCCAGGATGGACCTATCGAGACCCAGTACTTC
TRBV10-1,TRBD2,few,TRBJ2-7,CASSGGTSATYEQYF,TGCGCCAGCAGTGGTGGGACTAGCGCGACCTACGAGCAGTACTTC
TRBV15,-,few,TRBJ1-2,CATSLPGRGYTF,TGTGCCACCAGCCTACCTGGACGGGGCTACACCTTC
TRBV6-5,TRBD1,once,TRBJ2-7,CASSINRGGEQYF,TGTGCCAGCAGCATAAACAGGGGCGGCGAGCAGTACTTC
TRBV9,-,-,TRBJ2-5,CASSMSGTDTETQYF,TGTGCCAGCAGTATGTCCGGGACGGACACAGAGACCCAGTACTTC
TRBV7-3,-,-,TRBJ2-2,CASSLFSGTGELFF,TGTGCCAGCAGCTTATTCTCAGGAACCGGGGAGCTGTTTTTT
TRBV10-3,-,few,TRBJ2-2,CAVGTPNTGELFF,TGTGCCGTCGGAACTCCGAACACCGGGGAGCTGTTTTTT
TRBV6-5,TRBD1,-,TRBJ1-2,CASSYSTGAYGYTF,TGTGCCAGCAGTTACTCGACAGGGGCCTATGGCTACACCTTC
TRBV10-3,TRBD2,-,TRBJ2-4,CAISESWTRPGQNIQYF,TGTGCCATCAGTGAGTCATGGACTAGACCAGGTCAAAACATTCAGTACTTC
TRBV4-1,-,-,TRBJ2-2,CASSQGDRVYTGELFF,TGCGCCAGCAGCCAAGGAGACAGAGTGTACACCGGGGAGCTGTTTTTT
TRBV4-1,TRBD1,-,TRBJ1-2,CASSQAGGQGRYGYTF,TGCGCCAGCAGCCAAGCCGGTGGACAGGGGAGGTATGGCTACACCTTC
TRBV10-3,TRBD1,few,TRBJ2-7,CAISEPGDRGGTKQYF,TGTGCCATCAGTGAGCCCGGGGACAGGGGGGGCACTAAGCAGTACTTC
TRBV6-6,TRBD1,few,TRBJ2-6,CASSPDRESETSLTF,TGTGCCAGCAGCCCGGACAGGGAGTCCGAAACGAGCCTGACTTTC
TRBV7-6,-,-,TRBJ2-5,CASSLDVTRVGETQYF,TGTGCCAGCAGCTTAGACGTGACTAGAGTCGGTGAGACCCAGTACTTC
TRBV7-9,TRBD1,-,TRBJ2-7,CASSLAGTGVYEQYF,TGTGCCAGCAGCTTAGCCGGGACAGGAGTCTACGAGCAGTACTTC
TRBV6-5,-,-,TRBJ1-6,CASSPPGALHF,TGTGCCAGCAGCCCCCCGGGGGCCCTCCACTTT
TRBV6-5,-,-,TRBJ2-2,CASSSGTPNTGELFF,TGTGCCAGCAGCAGTGGCACCCCGAACACCGGGGAGCTGTTTTTT
TRBV28,-,-,TRBJ1-1,CASSLTPTTEAFF,TGTGCCAGCAGTTTAACCCCAACCACTGAAGCTTTCTTT
TRBV5-1,-,-,TRBJ1-2,CASSLSDRDGGLADGYTF,TGCGCCAGCAGCTTGAGCGACCGGGACGGGGGATTAGCGGATGGCTACACCTTC
TRBV4-3,TRBD1,few,TRBJ2-2,CASSQDYRGLGELFF,TGCGCCAGCAGCCAAGACTACAGGGGGCTAGGGGAGCTGTTTTTT
TRBV7-8,-,-,TRBJ1-1,CASSPTEHMNTEAFF,TGTGCCAGCAGCCCCACGGAGCATATGAACACTGAAGCTTTCTTT